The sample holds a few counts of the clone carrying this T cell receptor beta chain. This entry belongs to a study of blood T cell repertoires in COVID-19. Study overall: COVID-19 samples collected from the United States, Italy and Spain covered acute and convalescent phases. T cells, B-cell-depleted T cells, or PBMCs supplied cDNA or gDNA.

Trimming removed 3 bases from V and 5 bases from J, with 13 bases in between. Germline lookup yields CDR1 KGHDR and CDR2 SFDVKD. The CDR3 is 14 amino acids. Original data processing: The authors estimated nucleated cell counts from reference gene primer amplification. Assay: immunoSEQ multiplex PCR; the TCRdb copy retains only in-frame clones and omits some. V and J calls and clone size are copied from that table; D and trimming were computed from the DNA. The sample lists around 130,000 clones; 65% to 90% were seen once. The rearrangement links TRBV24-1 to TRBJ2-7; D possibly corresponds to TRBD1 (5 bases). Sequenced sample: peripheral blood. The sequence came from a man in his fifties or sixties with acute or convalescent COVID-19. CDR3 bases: TGTGCCACCAGTGATACAGGCCGGGTCCACGAGCAGTACTTC. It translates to CATSDTGRVHEQYF.